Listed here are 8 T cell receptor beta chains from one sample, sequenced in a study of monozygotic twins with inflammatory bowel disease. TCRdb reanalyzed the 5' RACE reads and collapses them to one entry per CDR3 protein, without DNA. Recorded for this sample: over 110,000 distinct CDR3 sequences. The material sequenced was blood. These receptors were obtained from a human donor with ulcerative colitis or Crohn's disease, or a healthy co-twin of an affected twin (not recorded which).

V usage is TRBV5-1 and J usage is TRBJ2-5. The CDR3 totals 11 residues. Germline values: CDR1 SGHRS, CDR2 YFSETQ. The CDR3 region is CASSNRETQYF.

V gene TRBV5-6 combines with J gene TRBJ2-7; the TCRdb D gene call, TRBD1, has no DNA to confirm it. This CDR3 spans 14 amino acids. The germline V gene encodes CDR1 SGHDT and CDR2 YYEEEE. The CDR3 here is CASSMGDPTYEQYF.

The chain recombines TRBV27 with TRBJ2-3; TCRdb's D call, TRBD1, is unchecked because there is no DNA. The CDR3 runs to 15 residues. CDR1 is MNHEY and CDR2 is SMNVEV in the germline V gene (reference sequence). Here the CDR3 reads CASSLIQGSTDTQYF.

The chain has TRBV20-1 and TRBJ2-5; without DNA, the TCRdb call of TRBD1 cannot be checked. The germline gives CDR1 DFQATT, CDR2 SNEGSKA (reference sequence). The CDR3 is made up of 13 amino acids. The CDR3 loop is CSATRTVQETQYF.

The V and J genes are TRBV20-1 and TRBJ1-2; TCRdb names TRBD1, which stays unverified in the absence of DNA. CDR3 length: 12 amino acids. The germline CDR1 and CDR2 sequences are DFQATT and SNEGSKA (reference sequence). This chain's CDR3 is CSAGTANYGYTF.

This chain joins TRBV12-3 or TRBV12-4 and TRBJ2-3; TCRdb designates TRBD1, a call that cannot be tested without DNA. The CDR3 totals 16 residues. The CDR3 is CASSLRGGRPADTQYF.

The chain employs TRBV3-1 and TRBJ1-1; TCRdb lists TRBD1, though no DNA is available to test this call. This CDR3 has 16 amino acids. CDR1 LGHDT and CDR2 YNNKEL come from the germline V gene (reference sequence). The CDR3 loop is CASSGTGDRGATEAFF.

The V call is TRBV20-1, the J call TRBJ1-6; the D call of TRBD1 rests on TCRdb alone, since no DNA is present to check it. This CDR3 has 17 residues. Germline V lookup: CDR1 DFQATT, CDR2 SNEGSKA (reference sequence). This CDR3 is CSARDYPGTDFNSPLHF.